This TCR beta chain was sequenced during a study of cytomegalovirus exposure and HLA in healthy donors. Profiling relied on immunoSEQ multiplex PCR, and the TCRdb table lists in-frame clones only, not all of them. The profile shows some 290,000 clones, approximately 91% of them singletons. The sequenced sample consisted of PBMCs. The TCR comes from a man between 25 and 39 years old in good health and CMV-seronegative.

Written as DNA, the CDR3 is TGTGCCAGCAGCTTGGGGATCAGGCAAGAGACCCAGTACTTC. This codes for CASSLGIRQETQYF. The gene calls are TRBV5-6 and TRBJ2-5; D not certain. The ends were cut back, 0 bases at V and 2 bases at J, with 8 bases in the middle. CDR1 SGHDT and CDR2 YYEEEE come from the germline V gene. The CDR3 length is 14 residues.